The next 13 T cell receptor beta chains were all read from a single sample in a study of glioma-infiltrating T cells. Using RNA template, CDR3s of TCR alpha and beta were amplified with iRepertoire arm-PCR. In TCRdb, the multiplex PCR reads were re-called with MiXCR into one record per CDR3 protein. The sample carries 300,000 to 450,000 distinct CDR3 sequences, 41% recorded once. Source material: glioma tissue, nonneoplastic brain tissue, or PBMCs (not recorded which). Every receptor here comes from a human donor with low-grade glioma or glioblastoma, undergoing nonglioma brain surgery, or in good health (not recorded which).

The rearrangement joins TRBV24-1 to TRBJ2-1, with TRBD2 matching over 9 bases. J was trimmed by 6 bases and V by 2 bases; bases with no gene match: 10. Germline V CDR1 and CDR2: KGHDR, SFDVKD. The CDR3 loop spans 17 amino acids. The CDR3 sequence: CATSDWQAGGWGNEQFF. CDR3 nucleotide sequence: TGTGCCACCAGTGATTGGCAAGCGGGAGGATGGGGCAATGAGCAGTTCTTC.

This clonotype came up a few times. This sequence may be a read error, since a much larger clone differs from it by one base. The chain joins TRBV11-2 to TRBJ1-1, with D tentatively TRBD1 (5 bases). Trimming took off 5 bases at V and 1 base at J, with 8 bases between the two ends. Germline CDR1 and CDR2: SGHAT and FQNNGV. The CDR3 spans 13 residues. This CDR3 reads CASSRDWNTEAFF. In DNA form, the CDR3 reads TGTGCCAGCAGCCGGGACTGGAACACTGAAGCTTTCTTT.

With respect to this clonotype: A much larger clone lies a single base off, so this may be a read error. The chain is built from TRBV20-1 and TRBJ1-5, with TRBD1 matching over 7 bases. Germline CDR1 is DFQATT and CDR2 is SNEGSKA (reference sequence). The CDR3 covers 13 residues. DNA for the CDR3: TGCAGTGCTACGGGACAGACCAATCAGTCCCAGCATTTT. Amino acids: CSATGQTNQSQHF.

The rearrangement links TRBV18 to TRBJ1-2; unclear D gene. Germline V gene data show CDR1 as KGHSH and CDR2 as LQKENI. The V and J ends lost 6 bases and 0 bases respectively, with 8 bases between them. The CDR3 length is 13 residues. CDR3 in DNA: TGTGCCAGCTCGGAACAGACTAACTATGGCTACACCTTC. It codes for CASSEQTNYGYTF.

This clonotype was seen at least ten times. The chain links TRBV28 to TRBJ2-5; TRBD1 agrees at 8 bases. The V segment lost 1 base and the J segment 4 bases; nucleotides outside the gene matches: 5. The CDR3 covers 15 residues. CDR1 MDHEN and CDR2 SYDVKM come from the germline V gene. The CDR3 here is CASSLSPDRGETQYF. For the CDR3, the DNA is TGTGCCAGCAGTTTATCCCCCGACAGGGGAGAGACCCAGTACTTC. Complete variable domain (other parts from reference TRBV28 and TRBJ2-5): DVKVTQSSRYLVKRTGEKVFLECVQDMDHENMFWYRQDPGLGLRLIYFSYDVKMKEKGDIPEGYSVSREKKERFSLILESASTNQTSMYLCASSLSPDRGETQYFGPGTRLLVL.

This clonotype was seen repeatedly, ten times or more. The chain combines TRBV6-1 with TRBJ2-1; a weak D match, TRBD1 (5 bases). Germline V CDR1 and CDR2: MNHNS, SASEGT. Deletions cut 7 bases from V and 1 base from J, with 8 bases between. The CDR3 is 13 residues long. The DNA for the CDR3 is TGTGCCAGCACCAGACAGTCCTACAATGAGCAGTTCTTC. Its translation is CASTRQSYNEQFF.

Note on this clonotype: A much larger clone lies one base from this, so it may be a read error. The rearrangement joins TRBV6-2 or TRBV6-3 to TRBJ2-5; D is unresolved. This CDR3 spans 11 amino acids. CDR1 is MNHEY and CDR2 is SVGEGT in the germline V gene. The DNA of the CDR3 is TGTGCCAACAGTTACTTTGGGTCCCAGTACTTC. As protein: CANSYFGSQYF.

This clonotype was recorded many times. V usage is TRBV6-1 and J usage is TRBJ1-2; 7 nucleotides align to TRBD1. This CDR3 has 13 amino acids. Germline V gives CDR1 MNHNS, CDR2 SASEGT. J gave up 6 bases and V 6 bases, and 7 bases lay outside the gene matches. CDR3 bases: TGTGCCAGCAGGACAGGGATTAGGAATGGCTACACCTTC. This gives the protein CASRTGIRNGYTF.

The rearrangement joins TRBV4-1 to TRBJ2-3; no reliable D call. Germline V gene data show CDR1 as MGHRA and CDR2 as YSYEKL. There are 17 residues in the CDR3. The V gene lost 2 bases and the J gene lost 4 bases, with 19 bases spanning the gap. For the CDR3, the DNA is TGCGCCAGCAGCCAACAGATAGGGTTCATTGGGGCAGATACGCAGTATTTT. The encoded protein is CASSQQIGFIGADTQYF.

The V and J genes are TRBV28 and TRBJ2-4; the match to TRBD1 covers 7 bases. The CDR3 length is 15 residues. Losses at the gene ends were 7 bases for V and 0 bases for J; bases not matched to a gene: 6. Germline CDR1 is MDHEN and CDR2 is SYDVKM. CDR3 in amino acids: CASTYTGVAKNIQYF. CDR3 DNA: TGTGCCAGCACTTATACAGGGGTAGCCAAAAACATTCAGTACTTC.

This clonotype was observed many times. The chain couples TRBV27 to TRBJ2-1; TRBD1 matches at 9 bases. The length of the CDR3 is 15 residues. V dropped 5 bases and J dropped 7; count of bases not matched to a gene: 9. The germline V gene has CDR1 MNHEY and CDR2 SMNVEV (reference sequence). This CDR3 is CASSLRDRVRNEQFF. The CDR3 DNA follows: TGTGCCAGCAGTCTCCGGGACAGGGTTCGGAATGAGCAGTTCTTC.

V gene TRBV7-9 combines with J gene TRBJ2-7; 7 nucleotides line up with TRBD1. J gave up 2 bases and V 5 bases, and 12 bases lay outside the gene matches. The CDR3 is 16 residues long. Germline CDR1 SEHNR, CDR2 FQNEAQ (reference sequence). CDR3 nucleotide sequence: TGTGCCAGCAGCCAAGGGGGCTGGCTCCTGGCCTACGAGCAGTACTTC. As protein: CASSQGGWLLAYEQYF.

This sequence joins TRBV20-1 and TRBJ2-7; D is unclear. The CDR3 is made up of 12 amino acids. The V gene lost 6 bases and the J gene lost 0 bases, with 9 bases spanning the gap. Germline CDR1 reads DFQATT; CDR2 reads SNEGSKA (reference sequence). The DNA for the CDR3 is TGCAGTGCGCCGAGTGACTCCTACGAGCAGTACTTC. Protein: CSAPSDSYEQYF.